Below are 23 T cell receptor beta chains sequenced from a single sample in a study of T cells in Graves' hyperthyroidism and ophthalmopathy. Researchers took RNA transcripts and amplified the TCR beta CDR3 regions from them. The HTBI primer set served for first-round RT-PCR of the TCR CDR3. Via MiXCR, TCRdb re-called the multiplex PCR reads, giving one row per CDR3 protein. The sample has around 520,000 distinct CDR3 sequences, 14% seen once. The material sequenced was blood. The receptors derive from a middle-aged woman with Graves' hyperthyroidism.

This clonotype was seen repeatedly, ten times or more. The DNA of the CDR3 is TGCAGTGCCGGGATGACGGACTCCTACGAGCAGTACTTC. The encoded protein is CSAGMTDSYEQYF. This chain links TRBV20-1 with TRBJ2-7; maybe TRBD2 (5 bases). CDR3 length equals 13 residues. Per germline, CDR1 DFQATT and CDR2 SNEGSKA (reference sequence). Between the trimmed V and J ends, which lost 6 bases and 0 bases, there was a span of 12 bases.

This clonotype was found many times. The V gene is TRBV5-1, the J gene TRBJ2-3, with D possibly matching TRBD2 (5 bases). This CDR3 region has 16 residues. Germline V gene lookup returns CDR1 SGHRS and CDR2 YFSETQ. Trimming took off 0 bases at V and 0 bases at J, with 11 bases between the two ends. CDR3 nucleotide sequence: TGCGCCAGCAGCTTGGTGGGCGGACTCAGCACAGATACGCAGTATTTT. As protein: CASSLVGGLSTDTQYF.

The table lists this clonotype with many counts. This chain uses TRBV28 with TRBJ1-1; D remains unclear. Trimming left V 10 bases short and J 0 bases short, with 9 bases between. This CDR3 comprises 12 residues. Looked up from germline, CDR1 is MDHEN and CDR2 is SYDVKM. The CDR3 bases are TGTGCCACCCACAGTGTGAACACTGAAGCTTTCTTT. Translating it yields CATHSVNTEAFF.

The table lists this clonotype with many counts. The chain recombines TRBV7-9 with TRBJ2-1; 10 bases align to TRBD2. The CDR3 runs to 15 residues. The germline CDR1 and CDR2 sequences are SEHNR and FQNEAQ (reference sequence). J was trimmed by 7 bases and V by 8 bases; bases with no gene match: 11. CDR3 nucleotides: TGTGCCAGCGGCCCTAGCGGGAGTCTGCTGAATGAGCAGTTCTTC. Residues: CASGPSGSLLNEQFF.

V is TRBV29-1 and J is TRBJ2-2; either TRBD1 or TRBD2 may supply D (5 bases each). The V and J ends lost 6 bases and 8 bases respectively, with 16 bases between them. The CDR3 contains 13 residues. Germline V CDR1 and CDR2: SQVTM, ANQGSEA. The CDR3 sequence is CSVIRDRSGELFF. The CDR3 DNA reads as TGCAGCGTCATCCGGGACCGGAGTGGGGAGCTGTTTTTT.

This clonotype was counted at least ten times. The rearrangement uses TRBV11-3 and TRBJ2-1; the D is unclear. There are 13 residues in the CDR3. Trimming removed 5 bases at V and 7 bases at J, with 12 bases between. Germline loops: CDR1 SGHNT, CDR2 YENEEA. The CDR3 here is CASSIRGRNEQFF. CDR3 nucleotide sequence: TGTGCCAGCAGCATTAGAGGACGAAATGAGCAGTTCTTC. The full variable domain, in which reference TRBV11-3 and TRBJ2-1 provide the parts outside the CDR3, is EAGVVQSPRYKIIEKKQPVAFWCNPISGHNTLYWYLQNLGQGPELLIRYENEEAVDDSQLPKDRFSAERLKGVDSTLKIQPAELGDSAVYLCASSIRGRNEQFFGPGTRLTVL.

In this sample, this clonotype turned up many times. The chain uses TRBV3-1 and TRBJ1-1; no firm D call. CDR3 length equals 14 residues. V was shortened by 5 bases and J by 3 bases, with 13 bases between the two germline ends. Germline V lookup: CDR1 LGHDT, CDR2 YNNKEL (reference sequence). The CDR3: CASSSYGGDTEAFF. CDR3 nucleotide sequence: TGTGCCAGCAGCTCATACGGAGGAGACACTGAAGCTTTCTTT.

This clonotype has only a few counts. The chain's CDR3 is CSARVPAGYTGELFF. The CDR3 DNA is TGCAGTGCTAGAGTCCCCGCCGGATACACCGGGGAGCTGTTTTTT. This rearrangement joins TRBV20-1 to TRBJ2-2; no definite D call. Trimming stripped 1 base from V and 3 bases from J, with 12 bases between. Per the germline V gene, CDR1 is DFQATT and CDR2 is SNEGSKA (reference sequence). The CDR3 contains 15 residues.

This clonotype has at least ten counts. The CDR3 sequence: CASTSLPSYNEQFF. CDR3 nucleotides: TGTGCCAGCACCTCCCTTCCGTCGTACAATGAGCAGTTCTTC. The chain carries TRBV12-3 or TRBV12-4 and TRBJ2-1; D gene uncertain. The V end was cut by 7 bases, the J end by 4 bases, with 14 bases between. The CDR3 loop spans 14 amino acids.

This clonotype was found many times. Here the CDR3 DNA reads TGTGCCAGCAGCTTAGCCGGGACCGTTCATCAGCCCCAGCATTTT. This encodes CASSLAGTVHQPQHF. The genes are TRBV11-2 and TRBJ1-5; TRBD1 might be the D (5 bases). The length of the CDR3 is 15 residues. Looked up from germline, CDR1 is SGHAT and CDR2 is FQNNGV. The V end lost 1 base, the J end lost 5 bases, and 12 bases lay between the germline ends. Full variable domain (missing parts from reference TRBV11-2 and TRBJ1-5): EAGVAQSPRYKIIEKRQSVAFWCNPISGHATLYWYQQILGQGPKLLIQFQNNGVVDDSQLPKDRFSAERLKGVDSTLKIQPAKLEDSAVYLCASSLAGTVHQPQHFGDGTRLSIL.

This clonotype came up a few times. The CDR3 reads CASSLGTGRHNEQFF. The CDR3, as DNA: TGTGCCAGCAGTTTGGGGACAGGGCGCCACAATGAGCAGTTCTTC. The V call is TRBV27, the J call TRBJ2-1, with 9 bases that match TRBD1. This CDR3 has 15 residues. The ends lost 3 bases at V and 5 bases at J; junction bases unmatched: 5. Looked up from germline, CDR1 is MNHEY and CDR2 is SMNVEV (reference sequence).

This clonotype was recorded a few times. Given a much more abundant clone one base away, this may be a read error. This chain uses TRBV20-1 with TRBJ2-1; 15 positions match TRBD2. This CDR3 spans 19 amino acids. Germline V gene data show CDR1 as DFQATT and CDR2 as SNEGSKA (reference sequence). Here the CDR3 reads CSARAIGLAGGRGNNEKFF. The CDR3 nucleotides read TGCAGTGCTAGAGCTATAGGACTAGCGGGAGGGCGGGGAAACAATGAGAAGTTCTTC.

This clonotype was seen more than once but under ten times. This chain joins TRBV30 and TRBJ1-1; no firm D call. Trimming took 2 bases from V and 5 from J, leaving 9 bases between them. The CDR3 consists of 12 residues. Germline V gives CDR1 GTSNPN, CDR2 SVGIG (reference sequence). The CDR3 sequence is CAWSLQWTEAFF. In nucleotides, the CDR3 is TGTGCCTGGAGTTTACAGTGGACTGAAGCTTTCTTT. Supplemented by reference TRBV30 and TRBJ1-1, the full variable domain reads SQTIHQWPATLVQPVGSPLSLECTVEGTSNPNLYWYRQAAGRGLQLLFYSVGIGQISSEVPQNLSASRPQDRQFILSSKKLLLSDSGFYLCAWSLQWTEAFFGQGTRLTVV.

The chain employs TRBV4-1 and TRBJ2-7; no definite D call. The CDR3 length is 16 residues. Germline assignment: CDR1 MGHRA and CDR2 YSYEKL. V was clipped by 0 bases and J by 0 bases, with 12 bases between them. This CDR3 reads CASSQERVTSSYEQYF. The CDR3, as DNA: TGCGCCAGCAGCCAAGAACGAGTGACTTCCTCCTACGAGCAGTACTTC.

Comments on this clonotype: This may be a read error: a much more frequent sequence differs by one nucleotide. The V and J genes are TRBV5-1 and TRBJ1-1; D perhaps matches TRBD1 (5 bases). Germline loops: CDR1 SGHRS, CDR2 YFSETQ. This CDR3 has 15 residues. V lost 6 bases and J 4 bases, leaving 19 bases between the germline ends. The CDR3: CASKQLGQTSTEAFF. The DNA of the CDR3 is TGCGCCAGCAAACAATTGGGGCAGACGAGCACTGAAGCTTTCTTT.

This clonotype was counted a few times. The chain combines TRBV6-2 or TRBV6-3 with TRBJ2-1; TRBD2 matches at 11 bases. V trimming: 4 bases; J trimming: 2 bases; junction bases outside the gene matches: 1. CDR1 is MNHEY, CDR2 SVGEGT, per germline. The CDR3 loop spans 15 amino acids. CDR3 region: CASSFSGRAYNEQFF. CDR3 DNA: TGTGCCAGCAGTTTTAGCGGGAGGGCCTACAATGAGCAGTTCTTC.

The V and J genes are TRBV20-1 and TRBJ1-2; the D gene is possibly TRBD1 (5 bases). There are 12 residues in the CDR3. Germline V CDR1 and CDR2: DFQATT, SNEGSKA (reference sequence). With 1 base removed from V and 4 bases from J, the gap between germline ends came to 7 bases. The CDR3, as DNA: TGCAGTGCTAGAGTGGGGGGCTATGGCTACACCTTC. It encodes CSARVGGYGYTF.

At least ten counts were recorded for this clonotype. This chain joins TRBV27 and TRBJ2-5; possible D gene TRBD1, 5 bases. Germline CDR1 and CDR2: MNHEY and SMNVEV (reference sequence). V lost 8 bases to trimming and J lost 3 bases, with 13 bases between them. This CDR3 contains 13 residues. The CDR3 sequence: CASALTREETQYF. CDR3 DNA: TGTGCCAGCGCTCTTACCAGGGAAGAGACCCAGTACTTC.

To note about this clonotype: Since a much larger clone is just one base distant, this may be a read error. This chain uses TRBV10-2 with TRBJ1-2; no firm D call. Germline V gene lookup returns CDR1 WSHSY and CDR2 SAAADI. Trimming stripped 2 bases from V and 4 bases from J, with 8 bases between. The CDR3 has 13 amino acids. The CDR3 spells CASSEDGIYGYTF. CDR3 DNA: TGCGCCAGCAGTGAGGACGGTATCTATGGCTACACCTTC.

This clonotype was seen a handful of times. The CDR3 DNA follows: TGTGCCAGCAGCTTAGCGCTAGCGGGTGGCTCCTACAATGAGCAGTTCTTC. Encoded protein: CASSLALAGGSYNEQFF. The rearrangement uses TRBV7-9 and TRBJ2-1; 8 bases match TRBD2. Per germline, CDR1 SEHNR and CDR2 FQNEAQ (reference sequence). V gave up 0 bases and J gave up 0 bases; unmatched junction bases: 4. This CDR3 spans 17 amino acids.

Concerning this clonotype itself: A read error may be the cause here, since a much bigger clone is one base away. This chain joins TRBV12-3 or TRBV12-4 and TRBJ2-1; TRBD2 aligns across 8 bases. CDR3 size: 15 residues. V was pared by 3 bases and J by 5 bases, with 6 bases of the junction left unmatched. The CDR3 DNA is TGTGCCAGCAGTTTCAGCGGGGGTGGAGACAATGAGCAGTTCTTC. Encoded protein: CASSFSGGGDNEQFF.

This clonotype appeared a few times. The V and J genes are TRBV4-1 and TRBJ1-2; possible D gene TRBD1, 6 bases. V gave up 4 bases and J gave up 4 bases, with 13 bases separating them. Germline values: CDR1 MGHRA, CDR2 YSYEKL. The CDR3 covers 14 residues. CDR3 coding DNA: TGCGCCAGCAGCCGAGACAGGCTCTCCTATGGCTACACCTTC. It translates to CASSRDRLSYGYTF.

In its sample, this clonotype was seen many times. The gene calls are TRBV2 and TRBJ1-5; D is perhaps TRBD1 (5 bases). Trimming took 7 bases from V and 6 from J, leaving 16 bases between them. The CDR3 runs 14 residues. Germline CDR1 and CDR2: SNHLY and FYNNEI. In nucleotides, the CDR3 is TGTGCCAGCACCGAGGTGGGGGTACTTCAGCCCCAGCATTTT. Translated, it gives CASTEVGVLQPQHF.